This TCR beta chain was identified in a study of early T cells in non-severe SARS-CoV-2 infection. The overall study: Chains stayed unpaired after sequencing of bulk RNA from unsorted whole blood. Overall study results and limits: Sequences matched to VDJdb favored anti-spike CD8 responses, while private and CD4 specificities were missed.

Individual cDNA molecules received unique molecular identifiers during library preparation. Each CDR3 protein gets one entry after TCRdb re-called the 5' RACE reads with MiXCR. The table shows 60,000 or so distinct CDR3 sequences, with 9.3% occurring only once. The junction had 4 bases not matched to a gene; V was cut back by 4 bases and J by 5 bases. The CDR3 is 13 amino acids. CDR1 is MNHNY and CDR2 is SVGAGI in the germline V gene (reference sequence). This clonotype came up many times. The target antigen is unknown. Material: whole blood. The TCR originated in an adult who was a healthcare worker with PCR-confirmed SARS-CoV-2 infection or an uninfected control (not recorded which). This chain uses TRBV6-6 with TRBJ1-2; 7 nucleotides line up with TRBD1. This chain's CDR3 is CASSLSRGYGYTF. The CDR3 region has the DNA TGTGCCAGCAGTTTAAGCAGGGGGTATGGCTACACCTTC.